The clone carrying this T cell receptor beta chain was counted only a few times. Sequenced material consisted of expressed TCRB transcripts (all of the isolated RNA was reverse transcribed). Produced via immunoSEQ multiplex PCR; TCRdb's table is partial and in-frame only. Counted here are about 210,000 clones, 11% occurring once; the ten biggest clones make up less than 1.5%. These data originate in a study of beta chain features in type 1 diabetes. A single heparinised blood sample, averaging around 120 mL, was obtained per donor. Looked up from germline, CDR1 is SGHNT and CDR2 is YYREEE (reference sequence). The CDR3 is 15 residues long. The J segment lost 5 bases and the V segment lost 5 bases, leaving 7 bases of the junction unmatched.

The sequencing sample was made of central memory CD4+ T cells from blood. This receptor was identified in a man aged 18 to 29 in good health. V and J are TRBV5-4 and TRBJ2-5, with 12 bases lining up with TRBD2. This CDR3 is CASSFPGTSGETQYF. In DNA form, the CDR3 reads TGTGCCAGCAGTTTCCCCGGGACTAGCGGGGAGACCCAGTACTTC.